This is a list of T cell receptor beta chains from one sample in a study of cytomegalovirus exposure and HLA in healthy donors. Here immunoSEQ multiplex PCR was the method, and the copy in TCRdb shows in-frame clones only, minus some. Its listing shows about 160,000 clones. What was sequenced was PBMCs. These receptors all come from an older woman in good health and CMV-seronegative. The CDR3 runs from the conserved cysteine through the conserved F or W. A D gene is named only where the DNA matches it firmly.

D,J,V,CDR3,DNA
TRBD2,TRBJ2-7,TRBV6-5,CASSYSQLAGGYEQYF,TGTGCCAGCAGTTACTCCCAGCTAGCGGGGGGTTACGAGCAGTACTTC
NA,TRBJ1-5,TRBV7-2,CASSLAGHLNQPQHF,TGTGCCAGCAGCTTAGCGGGACACTTAAATCAGCCCCAGCATTTT
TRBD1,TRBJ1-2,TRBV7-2,CASSISRDRVSDGYTF,TGTGCCAGCAGCATCTCTCGGGACAGGGTTTCTGATGGCTACACCTTC
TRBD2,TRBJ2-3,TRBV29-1,CSVGGGRGADTQYF,TGCAGCGTTGGGGGTGGGAGGGGAGCAGATACGCAGTATTTT
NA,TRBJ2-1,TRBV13,CASSSRDEQFF,TGTGCCAGCAGCTCCAGGGATGAGCAGTTCTTC
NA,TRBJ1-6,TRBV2,CASSDDMGLDSPLHF,TGTGCCAGCAGTGACGATATGGGCTTAGATTCACCCCTCCACTTT
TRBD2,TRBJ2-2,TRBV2,CASTGESLAGAGELFF,TGTGCCAGCACAGGTGAAAGCCTAGCGGGGGCCGGGGAGCTGTTTTTT
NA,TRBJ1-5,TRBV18,CASSYSGLSQPQHF,TGTGCCAGCTCATACTCAGGTCTGAGTCAGCCCCAGCATTTT
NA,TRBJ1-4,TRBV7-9,CASSPDRGLDEKLFF,TGTGCCAGCAGCCCAGACAGAGGATTGGATGAAAAACTGTTTTTT
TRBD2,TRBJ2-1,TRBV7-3,CASSSLAGAVYNEQFF,TGTGCCAGCAGCTCGCTAGCGGGGGCTGTCTACAATGAGCAGTTCTTC
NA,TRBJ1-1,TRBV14,CASSRRNTEAFF,TGTGCCAGCAGCCGCAGGAACACTGAAGCTTTCTTT
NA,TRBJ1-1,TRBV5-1,CASSLFRGSEAFF,TGCGCCAGCAGCTTATTTCGGGGATCTGAAGCTTTCTTT
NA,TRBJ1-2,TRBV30,CAWSVMSDRLNYGYTF,TGTGCCTGGAGTGTCATGAGTGACAGGCTGAACTATGGCTACACCTTC
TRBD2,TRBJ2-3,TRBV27,CASRPSGSGNTQYF,TGTGCCAGCAGACCTAGCGGGAGCGGGAATACGCAGTATTTT
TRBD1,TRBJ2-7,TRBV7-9,CASSLGPRTGTYEQYF,TGTGCCAGCAGCTTAGGGCCCCGGACAGGGACCTACGAGCAGTACTTC
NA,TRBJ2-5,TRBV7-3,CASSLAFGETQYF,TGTGCCAGCAGCCTCGCCTTCGGGGAGACCCAGTACTTC
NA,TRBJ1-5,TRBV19,CASKKEFISNQPQHF,TGTGCCAGTAAGAAGGAGTTCATTAGCAATCAGCCCCAGCATTTT
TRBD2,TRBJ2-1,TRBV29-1,CSVQLLAGGANEQFF,TGCAGCGTTCAATTACTAGCGGGGGGGGCCAATGAGCAGTTCTTC
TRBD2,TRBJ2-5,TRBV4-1,CASSQEAPGLAWGETQYF,TGCGCCAGCAGCCAAGAGGCCCCGGGACTAGCTTGGGGGGAGACCCAGTACTTC
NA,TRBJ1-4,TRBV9,CASSVAGATEKLFF,TGTGCCAGCAGCGTAGCAGGCGCCACTGAAAAACTGTTTTTT
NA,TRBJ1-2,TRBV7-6,CASSAFGNYGYTF,TGTGCCAGCAGCGCGTTCGGTAACTATGGCTACACCTTC
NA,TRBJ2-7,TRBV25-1,CASSDKYEQYF,TGTGCCAGCAGTGATAAATACGAGCAGTACTTC
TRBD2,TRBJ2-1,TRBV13,CASSLRGRAVNEQFF,TGTGCCAGCAGCTTACGCGGGAGGGCAGTTAATGAGCAGTTCTTC
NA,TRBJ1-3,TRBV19,CASIPSGVLSGNTIYF,TGTGCCAGTATTCCCTCAGGGGTCCTCTCTGGAAACACCATATATTTT
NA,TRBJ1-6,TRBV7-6,CASSFQADSPLHF,TGTGCCAGCAGCTTCCAAGCGGATTCACCCCTCCACTTT
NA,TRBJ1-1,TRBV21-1,CASSIGGQADTEAFF,TGTGCCAGCAGCATAGGGGGACAGGCCGACACTGAAGCTTTCTTT
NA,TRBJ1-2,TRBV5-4,CASSLGADANYGYTF,TGTGCCAGCAGCTTAGGGGCGGATGCTAACTATGGCTACACCTTC
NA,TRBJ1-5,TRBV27,CASSFASGEGEPQHF,TGTGCCAGCAGTTTCGCGTCAGGGGAGGGTGAGCCCCAGCATTTT
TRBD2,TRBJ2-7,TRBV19,CATRLAGDYEQYF,TGTGCCACGAGACTAGCGGGGGACTACGAGCAGTACTTC
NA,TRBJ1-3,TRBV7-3,CASSSRAGNTIYF,TGTGCCAGCAGCTCTCGGGCTGGAAACACCATATATTTT
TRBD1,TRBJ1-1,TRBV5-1,CASSLRDSMNTEAFF,TGCGCCAGCAGCTTAAGGGACAGTATGAACACTGAAGCTTTCTTT
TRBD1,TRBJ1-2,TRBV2,CASRTGAEGGYTF,TGTGCCAGCAGAACAGGGGCCGAGGGTGGCTACACCTTC
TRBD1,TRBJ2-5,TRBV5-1,CASSPRGTANQETQYF,TGCGCCAGCAGCCCGAGGGGGACAGCGAACCAAGAGACCCAGTACTTC
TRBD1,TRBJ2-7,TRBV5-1,CASSLGIGTGLEQYF,TGCGCCAGCAGCTTGGGAATCGGGACAGGGTTAGAGCAGTACTTC
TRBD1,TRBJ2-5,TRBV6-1,CASTRGTGGWETQYF,TGTGCCAGCACTCGGGGGACAGGGGGCTGGGAGACCCAGTACTTC
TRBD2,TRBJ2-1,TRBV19,CASSPLSSGGDGGQFF,TGTGCCAGTAGTCCCCTATCTAGCGGTGGCGACGGCGGGCAGTTCTTC
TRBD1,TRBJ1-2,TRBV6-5,CASSYGQGLGYTF,TGTGCCAGCAGTTACGGACAGGGCCTTGGCTACACCTTC
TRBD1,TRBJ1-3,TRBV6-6,CASSYSDRDNTIYF,TGTGCCAGCAGTTACTCGGACAGGGACAACACCATATATTTT
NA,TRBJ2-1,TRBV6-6,CASSYPGGGRGNEQFF,TGTGCCAGCAGTTACCCCGGGGGCGGGAGAGGTAATGAGCAGTTCTTC
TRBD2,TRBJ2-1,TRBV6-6,CASSPRLAGNNEQFF,TGTGCCAGCAGCCCACGACTAGCGGGTAACAATGAGCAGTTCTTC
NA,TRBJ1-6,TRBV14,CASSQGQGQYNSPLHF,TGTGCCAGCAGCCAAGGTCAAGGACAGTATAATTCACCCCTCCACTTT
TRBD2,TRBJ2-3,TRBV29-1,CSSKAGTRTDTQYF,TGCAGCTCTAAAGCGGGAACAAGGACAGATACGCAGTATTTT
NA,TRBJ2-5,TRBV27,CASPFESGETQYF,TGTGCCAGCCCGTTCGAGTCGGGGGAGACCCAGTACTTC
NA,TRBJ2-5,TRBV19,CASSIVSQETQYF,TGTGCCAGTAGTATAGTGAGTCAAGAGACCCAGTACTTC
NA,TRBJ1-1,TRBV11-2,CASTSVLNTEAFF,TGTGCCAGCACTAGCGTCCTGAACACTGAAGCTTTCTTT
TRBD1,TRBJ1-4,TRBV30,CAWSYQTGANEKLFF,TGTGCCTGGAGTTACCAGACAGGGGCTAATGAAAAACTGTTTTTT
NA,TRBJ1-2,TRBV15,CATSRGRDGYTF,TGTGCCACCAGCAGAGGGAGAGATGGCTACACCTTC
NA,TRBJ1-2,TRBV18,CASSPRTGLWGYTF,TGTGCCAGCTCACCACGAACAGGACTATGGGGCTACACCTTC
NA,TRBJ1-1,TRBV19,CASSIAQGNTEAFF,TGTGCCAGTAGTATAGCCCAGGGGAACACTGAAGCTTTCTTT
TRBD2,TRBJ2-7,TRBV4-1,CASGPILGTGGEQYF,TGCGCCAGCGGCCCTATCCTGGGGACGGGAGGCGAGCAGTACTTC
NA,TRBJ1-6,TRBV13,CASSLGGQGSYSPLHF,TGTGCCAGCAGCTTAGGGGGGCAGGGCAGCTATTCACCCCTCCACTTT
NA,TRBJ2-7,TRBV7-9,CASSHIQQGNYEQYF,TGTGCCAGCAGCCATATACAACAGGGAAACTACGAGCAGTACTTC
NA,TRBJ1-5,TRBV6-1,CASTLNWGLEQPQHF,TGTGCCAGCACCCTAAATTGGGGGCTGGAACAGCCCCAGCATTTT
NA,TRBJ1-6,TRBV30,CAWSVLGYSPLHF,TGTGCCTGGAGTGTACTAGGGTATTCACCCCTCCACTTT
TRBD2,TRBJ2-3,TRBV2,CASRPLAGGTDTQYF,TGTGCCAGCAGACCTTTAGCGGGGGGGACAGATACGCAGTATTTT